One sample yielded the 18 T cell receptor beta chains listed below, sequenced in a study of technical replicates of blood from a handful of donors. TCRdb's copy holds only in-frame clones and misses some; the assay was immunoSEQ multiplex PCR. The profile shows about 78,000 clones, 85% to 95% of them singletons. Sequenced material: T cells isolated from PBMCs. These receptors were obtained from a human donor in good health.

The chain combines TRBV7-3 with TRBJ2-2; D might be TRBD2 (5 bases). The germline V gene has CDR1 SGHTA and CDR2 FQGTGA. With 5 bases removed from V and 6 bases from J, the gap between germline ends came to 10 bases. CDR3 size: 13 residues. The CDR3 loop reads CASSPGYSGELFF. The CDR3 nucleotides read TGTGCCAGCAGCCCGGGGTATTCCGGGGAGCTGTTTTTT.

This CDR3 reads CAWSVRPTFGSSEKLFF. The CDR3 nucleotides are TGTGCCTGGAGTGTAAGACCGACGTTCGGATCTAGTGAAAAACTGTTTTTT. The gene calls are TRBV30 and TRBJ1-4; D is uncertain. CDR1 and CDR2 from the germline V gene are GTSNPN and SVGIG (reference sequence). V was cut by 0 bases and J by 7 bases, with 21 bases left in between. The length of the CDR3 is 17 residues.

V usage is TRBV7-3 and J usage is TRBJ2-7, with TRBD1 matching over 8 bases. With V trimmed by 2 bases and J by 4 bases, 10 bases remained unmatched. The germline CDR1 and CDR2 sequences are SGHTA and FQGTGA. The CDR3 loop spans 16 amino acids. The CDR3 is CASSLWSGQGSYEQYF. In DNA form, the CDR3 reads TGTGCCAGCAGCTTATGGAGTGGACAGGGATCATACGAGCAGTACTTC.

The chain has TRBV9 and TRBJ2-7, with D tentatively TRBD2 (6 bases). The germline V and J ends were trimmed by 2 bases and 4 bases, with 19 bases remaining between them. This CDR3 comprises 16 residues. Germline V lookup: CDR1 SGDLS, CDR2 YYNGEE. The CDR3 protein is CASSVSVRDSKYEQYF. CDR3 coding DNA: TGTGCCAGCAGCGTCTCCGTGCGGGACTCCAAATACGAGCAGTACTTC.

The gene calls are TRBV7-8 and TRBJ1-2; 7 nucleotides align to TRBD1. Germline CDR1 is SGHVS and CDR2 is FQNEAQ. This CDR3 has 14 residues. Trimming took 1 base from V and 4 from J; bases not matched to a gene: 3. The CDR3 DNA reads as TGTGCCAGCAGCTTAGGGGGACAGAGCTATGGCTACACCTTC. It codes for CASSLGGQSYGYTF.

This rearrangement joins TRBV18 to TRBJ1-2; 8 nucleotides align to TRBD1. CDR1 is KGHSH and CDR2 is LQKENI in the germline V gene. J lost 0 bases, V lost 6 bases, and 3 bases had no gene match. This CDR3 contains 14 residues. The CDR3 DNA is TGTGCCAGCTCGAGGACAGGGACTAACTATGGCTACACCTTC. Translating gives CASSRTGTNYGYTF.

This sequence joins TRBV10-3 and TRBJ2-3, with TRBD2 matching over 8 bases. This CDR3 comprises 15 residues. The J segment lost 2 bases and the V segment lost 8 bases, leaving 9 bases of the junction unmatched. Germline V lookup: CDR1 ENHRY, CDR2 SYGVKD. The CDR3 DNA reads TGTGCCATCGGCGGGGGGCTGGGTCACACAGATACGCAGTATTTT. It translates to CAIGGGLGHTDTQYF.

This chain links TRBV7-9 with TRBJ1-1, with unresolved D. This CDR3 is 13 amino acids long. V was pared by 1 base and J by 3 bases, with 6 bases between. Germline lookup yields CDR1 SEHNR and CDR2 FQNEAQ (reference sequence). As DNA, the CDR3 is TGTGCCAGCAGCTTAGGCGGTCACACTGAAGCTTTCTTT. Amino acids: CASSLGGHTEAFF.

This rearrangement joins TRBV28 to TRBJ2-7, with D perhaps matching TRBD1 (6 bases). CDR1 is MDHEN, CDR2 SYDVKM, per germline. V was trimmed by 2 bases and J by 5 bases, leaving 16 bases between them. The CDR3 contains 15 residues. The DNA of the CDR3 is TGTGCCAGCAGTTTAAACAGGGAGTTATCCAACGAGCAGTACTTC. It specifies CASSLNRELSNEQYF.

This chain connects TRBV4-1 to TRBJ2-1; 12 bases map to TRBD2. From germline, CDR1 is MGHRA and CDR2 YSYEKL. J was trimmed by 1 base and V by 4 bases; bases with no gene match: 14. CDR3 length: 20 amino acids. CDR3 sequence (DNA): TGCGCCAGCAGCCCAAATTCTCTAGCGGGAGGGCCCAGATCCTACAATGAGCAGTTCTTC. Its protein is CASSPNSLAGGPRSYNEQFF.

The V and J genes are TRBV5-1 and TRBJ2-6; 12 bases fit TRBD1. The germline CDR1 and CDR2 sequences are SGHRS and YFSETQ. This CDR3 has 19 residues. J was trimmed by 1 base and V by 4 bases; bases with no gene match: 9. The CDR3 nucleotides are TGCGCCAGCAGCCGGACGGGACAGGGGGCTATTTCTGGGGCCAACGTCCTGACTTTC. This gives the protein CASSRTGQGAISGANVLTF.

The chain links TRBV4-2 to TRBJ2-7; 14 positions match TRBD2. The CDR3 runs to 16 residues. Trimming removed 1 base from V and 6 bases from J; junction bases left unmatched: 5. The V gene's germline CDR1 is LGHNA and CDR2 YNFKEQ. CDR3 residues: CASSQVVGTSGSEQYF. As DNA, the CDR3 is TGTGCCAGCAGCCAAGTTGTTGGGACTAGCGGGAGCGAGCAGTACTTC.

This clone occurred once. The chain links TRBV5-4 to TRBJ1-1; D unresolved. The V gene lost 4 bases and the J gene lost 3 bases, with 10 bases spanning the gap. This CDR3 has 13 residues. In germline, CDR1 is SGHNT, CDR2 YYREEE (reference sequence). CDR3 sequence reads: CASSGGGYTEAFF. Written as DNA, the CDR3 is TGTGCCAGCAGCGGAGGCGGATACACTGAAGCTTTCTTT.

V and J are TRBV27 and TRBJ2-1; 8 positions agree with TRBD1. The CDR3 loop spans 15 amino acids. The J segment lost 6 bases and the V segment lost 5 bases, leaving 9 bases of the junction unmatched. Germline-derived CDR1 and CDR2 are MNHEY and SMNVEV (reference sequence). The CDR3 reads CASSPWDRKGNEQFF. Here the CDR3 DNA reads TGTGCCAGCAGTCCCTGGGACAGGAAGGGCAATGAGCAGTTCTTC.

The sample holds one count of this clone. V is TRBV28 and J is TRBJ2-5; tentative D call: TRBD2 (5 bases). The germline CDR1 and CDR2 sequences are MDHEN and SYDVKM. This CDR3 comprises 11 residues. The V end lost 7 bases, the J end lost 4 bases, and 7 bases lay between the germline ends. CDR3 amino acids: CASNGGETQYF. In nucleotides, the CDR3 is TGTGCCAGCAACGGAGGAGAGACCCAGTACTTC.

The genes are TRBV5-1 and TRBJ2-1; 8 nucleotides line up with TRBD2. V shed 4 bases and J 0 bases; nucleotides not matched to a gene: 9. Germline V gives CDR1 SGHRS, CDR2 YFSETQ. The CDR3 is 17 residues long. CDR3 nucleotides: TGCGCCAGCAGCCCTACCACCGGGACTAGCTCCTACAATGAGCAGTTCTTC. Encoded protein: CASSPTTGTSSYNEQFF.

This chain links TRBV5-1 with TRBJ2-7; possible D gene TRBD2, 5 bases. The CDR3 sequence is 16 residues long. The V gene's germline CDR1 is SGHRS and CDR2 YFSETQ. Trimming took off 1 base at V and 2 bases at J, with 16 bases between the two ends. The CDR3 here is CASSLTAVEEPYEQYF. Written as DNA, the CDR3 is TGCGCCAGCAGCTTGACGGCTGTGGAGGAACCCTACGAGCAGTACTTC.

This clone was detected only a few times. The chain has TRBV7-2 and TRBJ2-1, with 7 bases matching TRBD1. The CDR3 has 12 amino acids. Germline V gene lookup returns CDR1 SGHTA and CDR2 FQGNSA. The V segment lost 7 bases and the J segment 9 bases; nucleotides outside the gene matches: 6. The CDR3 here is CASTRDSREQFF. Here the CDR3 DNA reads TGTGCCAGCACCCGGGACAGCCGTGAGCAGTTCTTC.